Following are 32 T cell receptor beta chains from one sample sequenced in a study of tumor-infiltrating lymphocytes in primary liver carcinoma. Germline DNA was extracted too, while blood RNA derived from unsorted whole blood. The template, about 500 ng total RNA, yielded TCR beta cDNA made with a constant-region primer. Three nested multiplex PCR rounds, a slightly modified ARM-PCR, produced the libraries for TCR beta. Two initial PCR rounds of around 10 cycles each paired TRBV1-TRBV30 forward primers with a C-beta reverse primer. TCRdb independently ran MiXCR on the multiplex PCR reads; one entry per CDR3 protein. This table holds fewer than 350,000 distinct CDR3 sequences, approximately 60% found once. The sample comprised peripheral blood. The origin of the receptors is a man aged 35 to 55 with primary liver carcinoma and hepatitis B virus infection.

The chain carries TRBV7-8 and TRBJ2-1; TRBD2 agrees at 7 bases. The trim removed 0 bases at V and 9 bases at J, leaving 11 bases unmatched. The length of the CDR3 is 16 residues. The V gene's germline CDR1 is SGHVS and CDR2 FQNEAQ. This chain's CDR3 is CASSLASGTTRGEQFF. CDR3 coding DNA: TGTGCCAGCAGCTTAGCATCAGGGACTACTCGAGGTGAGCAGTTCTTC.

Comment on this clonotype: With a much larger clone just one base away, this may be a read error. This chain links TRBV4-2 with TRBJ2-2; 9 bases agree with TRBD2. This CDR3 comprises 16 residues. CDR1 and CDR2 (germline): LGHNA, YNFKEQ. The junction had 10 bases not matched to a gene; V was cut back by 3 bases and J by 8 bases. This chain's CDR3 is CASSQYPAGGKGELFF. CDR3 coding DNA: TGTGCCAGCAGCCAGTACCCAGCGGGGGGCAAGGGGGAGCTGTTTTTT.

This clonotype was counted ten times or more. The V gene is TRBV29-1, the J gene TRBJ2-7; D might be TRBD2 (5 bases). The CDR3 has 11 residues. The germline CDR1 and CDR2 sequences are SQVTM and ANQGSEA. Trimming took off 5 bases at V and 5 bases at J, with 10 bases between the two ends. In nucleotides, the CDR3 is TGCAGCGTTAATCGGGGAGACGAGCAGTACTTC. It encodes CSVNRGDEQYF.

Turning to this clonotype: This may come from a read error, since a much larger clone is one base off. This rearrangement joins TRBV6-2 or TRBV6-3 to TRBJ2-7, with 8 bases aligning to TRBD1. The CDR3 runs 12 residues. The germline CDR1 and CDR2 sequences are MNHEY and SVGEGT. As DNA, the CDR3 is TGTGCCAGCAGTCACAGGGGGTGGGAGCATTACTTC. This encodes CASSHRGWEHYF.

As for this clonotype: Possible read error: a much larger clone is one base away. The chain recombines TRBV10-3 with TRBJ2-5; D may be TRBD1 or TRBD2 (5 bases each). V was clipped by 10 bases and J by 5 bases, with 14 bases between them. This CDR3 spans 12 amino acids. Germline CDR1 is ENHRY and CDR2 is SYGVKD. The CDR3 here is CATQGEGETQYF. For the CDR3, the DNA is TGTGCCACCCAGGGAGAAGGGGAGACCCAGTACTTC.

Concerning this clonotype itself: A much larger clone sits a single nucleotide away, making a read error possible. The rearrangement joins TRBV4-2 to TRBJ2-7, with 8 nucleotides matching TRBD1. There are 14 residues in the CDR3. Germline assignment: CDR1 LGHNA and CDR2 YNFKEQ. Written as DNA, the CDR3 is TGCGCCAGCAACCAAGACAGGGGTCCCTACGAGCAGTACTTC. This translates into CASNQDRGPYEQYF.

Comments on this clonotype: This may come from a read error, since a much larger clone is one base off. This chain connects TRBV6-5 to TRBJ2-4; D is perhaps TRBD1 or TRBD2 (5 bases each). CDR1 is MNHEY and CDR2 is SVGAGI in the germline V gene. V lost 8 bases and J lost 9, with 20 bases in between. The CDR3 is made up of 14 amino acids. CDR3: CASSVGTTGSIQYF. CDR3 DNA: TGTGCCAGCTCGGTGGGGACGACGGGGAGCATTCAGTACTTC.

The CDR3 sequence: CSARPGQVGYNEQFF. CDR3 bases: TGCAGTGCTAGACCGGGACAGGTGGGATACAATGAGCAGTTCTTC. The rearrangement uses TRBV20-1 and TRBJ2-1, with TRBD1 matching 8 bases. The V and J ends lost 2 bases and 4 bases, in that order; junction bases with no gene match: 7. This CDR3 has 15 amino acids. Germline V gene sequence: CDR1 DFQATT, CDR2 SNEGSKA (reference sequence).

V gene TRBV28 combines with J gene TRBJ2-6; D is perhaps TRBD1 (5 bases). Germline V gene sequence: CDR1 MDHEN, CDR2 SYDVKM. This CDR3 spans 16 amino acids. The V gene lost 2 bases and the J gene lost 3 bases, with 11 bases spanning the gap. DNA of the CDR3: TGTGCCAGCAGTTTACTGCAGGGAAGTGGGGCCAACGTCCTGACTTTC. It is translated as CASSLLQGSGANVLTF.

A remark on this clonotype: The CDR3 end shows no conserved phenylalanine or tryptophan, and so a read error is likely. The chain has TRBV11-2 and TRBJ1-5; D gene unclear. The V gene's germline CDR1 is SGHAT and CDR2 FQNNGV. Trimming pared 5 bases from V and 7 bases from J, leaving 12 bases between. The CDR3 covers 13 residues. CDR3 sequence: CASSGDPEQPQHL. For the CDR3, the DNA is TGTGCCAGCAGCGGGGATCCTGAACAGCCCCAGCATTTA.

Worth noting for this clonotype: This may be a read error: a much more frequent sequence differs by one nucleotide. The rearrangement joins TRBV10-3 to TRBJ2-2, with D maybe TRBD2 (6 bases). Per the germline V gene, CDR1 is ENHRY and CDR2 is SYGVKD. CDR3 length: 16 amino acids. CDR3 amino acids: CAITESRGEDTGELFF. CDR3 bases: TGTGCCATCACTGAGTCGAGAGGGGAGGACACCGGGGAGCTGTTTTTT.

The sample holds one count of this clonotype. V and J are TRBV5-1 and TRBJ2-7; weak D call: TRBD2 (5 bases). CDR1 and CDR2 (germline): SGHRS, YFSETQ. With 4 bases removed from V and 2 bases from J, the gap between germline ends came to 13 bases. The CDR3 contains 14 residues. CDR3 residues: CASSPGSGAYEQYF. The CDR3 DNA follows: TGCGCCAGCAGCCCCGGGTCCGGGGCCTACGAGCAGTACTTC.

This chain links TRBV20-1 with TRBJ1-5; possible D gene TRBD1, 6 bases. Germline V gene lookup returns CDR1 DFQATT and CDR2 SNEGSKA (reference sequence). This CDR3 is 14 amino acids long. Trimming took 2 bases from V and 7 from J, leaving 15 bases between them. In nucleotides, the CDR3 is TGCAGTGCTAGACCCCGGGACACGGGACAGCCCCAGCATTTT. Its protein product is CSARPRDTGQPQHF.

The sample holds one count of this clonotype. The CDR3 ends on some other residue instead of the conserved phenylalanine or tryptophan, so this is likely a read error. The CDR3 region has the DNA TGTGCCAGCAGCCACCGGACAGGGGGGACAGATACGCAGTATTCT. Translating gives CASSHRTGGTDTQYS. J is TRBJ2-3 and V is TRBV12-3 or TRBV12-4; 10 nucleotides agree with TRBD1. The junction had 6 bases not matched to a gene; V was cut back by 6 bases and J by 3 bases. The CDR3 contains 15 residues.

The chain recombines TRBV5-4 with TRBJ2-2; TRBD2 agrees at 10 bases. The germline V gene has CDR1 SGHNT and CDR2 YYREEE (reference sequence). V lost 4 bases, J lost 6 bases, and 9 bases stayed unmatched. This CDR3 has 16 residues. The CDR3 bases are TGTGCCAGCAGCCGAAGCGGGAGGGTACGACCCGGGGAGCTGTTTTTT. Encoded protein: CASSRSGRVRPGELFF.

A word on this clonotype: Possible read error: a much larger clone is one base away. The genes are TRBV7-8 and TRBJ2-5; a weak D match, TRBD2 (5 bases). Trimming removed 9 bases from V and 5 bases from J, with 16 bases in between. CDR1 SGHVS and CDR2 FQNEAQ come from the germline V gene. The CDR3 is made up of 13 amino acids. The CDR3 DNA is TGTGCCAGGAGCGTCGGGGTCCGGGAGACCCAGTACTTC. This encodes CARSVGVRETQYF. Full variable domain (rest looked up from reference TRBV7-8 and TRBJ2-5): GAGVSQSPRYKVAKRGQDVALRCDPISGHVSLFWYQQALGQGPEFLTYFQNEAQLDKSGLPSDRFFAERPEGSVSTLKIQRTQQEDSAVYLCARSVGVRETQYFGPGTRLLVL.

The chain links TRBV30 to TRBJ1-4, with 8 bases matching TRBD1. This CDR3 is built from 13 residues. Germline V CDR1 and CDR2: GTSNPN, SVGIG (reference sequence). Unmatched junction bases numbered 4, after V lost 4 bases and J lost 6 bases. CDR3 DNA: TGTGCCTGGATAGACAGGGGCGATGAAAAACTGTTTTTT. Translation: CAWIDRGDEKLFF.

The rearrangement uses TRBV7-8 and TRBJ2-3; a weak D match, TRBD1 (6 bases). The CDR3 spans 16 residues. Germline CDR1 is SGHVS and CDR2 is FQNEAQ. V gave up 5 bases and J gave up 3 bases, with 18 bases separating them. CDR3 nucleotide sequence: TGTGCCAGCAGCGACAGCCTCCCAGGGGCGACAGATACGCAGTATTTT. Its translation: CASSDSLPGATDTQYF.

As regards this clonotype: This could be a read error, since a much larger clone is one nucleotide away. The rearrangement links TRBV10-3 to TRBJ2-5, with D perhaps matching TRBD1 (6 bases). The germline gives CDR1 ENHRY, CDR2 SYGVKD. Between the trimmed V and J ends, which lost 6 bases and 4 bases, there was a span of 21 bases. CDR3 length: 16 residues. Here the CDR3 DNA reads TGTGCCATCAGGAGTGGACAGCCAGCTCCGCGAGAGACCCAGTACTTC. Translating gives CAIRSGQPAPRETQYF.

On this clonotype itself: The junction does not match germline at one end; this may be a read error. J is TRBJ1-2 and V is TRBV6-2 or TRBV6-3; no reliable D call. The germline V gene encodes CDR1 MNHEY and CDR2 SVGEGT. The CDR3 contains 14 residues. This CDR3 is CASSYPDYNYGYIF. The CDR3 DNA follows: TGTGCCAGTAGTTATCCCGATTATAACTATGGCTACATCTTC.

Details on this clonotype: Compared with germline, one end of the junction differs, possibly owing to a read error. The CDR3 loop is CSVVTSGTAKNIRYF. In DNA, the CDR3 is TGCAGCGTTGTCACTAGCGGAACAGCCAAAAACATTCGGTACTTC. The chain employs TRBV29-1 and TRBJ2-4; 8 nucleotides line up with TRBD2. Germline CDR1 and CDR2: SQVTM and ANQGSEA. CDR3 length: 15 residues.

The genes are TRBV11-2 and TRBJ2-1; 8 nucleotides align to TRBD1. V was pared by 3 bases and J by 1 base, with 5 bases of the junction left unmatched. Per germline, CDR1 SGHAT and CDR2 FQNNGV. CDR3 length: 16 residues. Here the CDR3 reads CASSFAGTGSYNEQFF. The CDR3 DNA is TGTGCCAGCAGCTTCGCCGGGACAGGATCCTACAATGAGCAGTTCTTC.

The V call is TRBV11-2, the J call TRBJ1-2; D not certain. Germline lookup yields CDR1 SGHAT and CDR2 FQNNGV. The CDR3 loop spans 15 amino acids. Written as DNA, the CDR3 is TGTGACAACAGCTTAAATTCAGTCTCTACTCGGGGCTACACCTTC. It yields the protein CDNSLNSVSTRGYTF.

As to this clonotype: This may come from a read error, since a much larger clone is one base off. This chain uses TRBV5-6 with TRBJ2-7, with a tentative D call TRBD1 (6 bases). Germline V CDR1 and CDR2: SGHDT, YYEEEE. The CDR3 loop spans 11 amino acids. V lost 2 bases, J lost 7 bases, and 7 bases lay in between. CDR3 protein: CASSFGQEQYF. The CDR3 nucleotides read TGTGCCAGCAGCTTCGGACAGGAGCAGTACTTC.

Concerning this clonotype itself: Since a much larger clone is just one base distant, this may be a read error. The rearrangement links TRBV13 to TRBJ2-2; 8 nucleotides agree with TRBD1. The CDR3 loop spans 15 amino acids. Germline V gene data show CDR1 as PRHDT and CDR2 as FYEKMQ (reference sequence). This chain's CDR3 is CASSGVDRGVGEPFF. Written as DNA, the CDR3 is TGTGCCAGCAGCGGTGTAGACAGGGGAGTCGGGGAGCCGTTTTTT.

For this clonotype: Sequence at one end of the junction differs from germline and may be a read error. The chain has TRBV6-2 or TRBV6-3 and TRBJ1-1; possible D gene TRBD1, 5 bases. From germline, CDR1 is MNHEY and CDR2 SVGEGT. The CDR3 is 13 amino acids. This CDR3 reads CASRLTEYTGAFF. The CDR3 DNA sequence: TGTGCCAGCCGACTGACAGAATACACTGGAGCTTTCTTT.

Points on this clonotype: Germline is not matched at one junction end, which may reflect a read error. CDR3 amino acids: CAGTDDQSIDTQYF. CDR3 DNA sequence: TGTGCCGGCACCGACGACCAGAGCATAGATACGCAGTATTTT. This chain connects TRBV28 to TRBJ2-3; no reliable D call. This CDR3 has 14 residues. Germline assignment: CDR1 MDHEN and CDR2 SYDVKM.

As regards this clonotype: This may stem from a read error, because a much larger clone lies one nucleotide away. The chain uses TRBV29-1 and TRBJ2-1; 10 nucleotides align to TRBD2. The CDR3 consists of 15 residues. Per germline, CDR1 SQVTM and CDR2 ANQGSEA. CDR3 in DNA: TGCAGCGTTGCTAGCGGGAGACTGGGCTACAATGAGCAGTTATTC. Its translation: CSVASGRLGYNEQLF.

Note on this clonotype: Compared with germline, one end of the junction differs, possibly owing to a read error. The chain couples TRBV11-2 to TRBJ1-1; D ambiguous. From germline, CDR1 is SGHAT and CDR2 FQNNGV. The CDR3 covers 14 residues. CDR3 sequence: CASRLELRRTDAFF. The CDR3 nucleotides are TGTGCCAGCAGATTAGAGCTCCGAAGGACTGATGCTTTCTTT.

In the case of this clonotype: As the CDR3 is not closed by the conserved phenylalanine or tryptophan, this likely results from a read error. The genes are TRBV10-3 and TRBJ2-1, with TRBD2 identical over 8 bases. CDR1 is ENHRY, CDR2 SYGVKD, per germline. This CDR3 contains 12 residues. CDR3 loop: CVAGTSIFEQFS. Written as DNA, the CDR3 is TGTGTCGCAGGGACTAGTATTTTTGAGCAGTTCTCC.

This clonotype is a singleton in its sample. The junction differs from germline at one of its ends, possibly a read error. The rearrangement links TRBV6-1 to TRBJ1-5; unclear D gene. CDR1 is MNHNS, CDR2 SASEGT, per germline. The CDR3 length is 15 residues. The chain's CDR3 is CANSEAVLPNQSQHF. The CDR3 DNA reads TGTGCCAACAGTGAAGCAGTTTTACCGAATCAGTCCCAGCATTTT.

This clonotype was seen only a few times. The conserved final phenylalanine or tryptophan is absent from the CDR3, which likely points to a read error. The chain couples TRBV11-1 to TRBJ2-5; D gene unclear. The CDR3 sequence is 12 residues long. Germline V CDR1 and CDR2: SGHAT, FQDESV (reference sequence). The germline V and J ends were trimmed by 5 bases and 0 bases, with 4 bases remaining between them. Here the CDR3 DNA reads TGTGCCAGCAGCAGCAACCAAGAGACCCAGTACTTA. It codes for CASSSNQETQYL.